The present TCR beta chain was sequenced within a study of blood T cells in healthy people across ages. This clonotype turned up a few times. Its antigen is still unknown. This CDR3 has 11 amino acids. Germline V gene data show CDR1 as MNHEY and CDR2 as SVGEGT. A second PCR of roughly 7 to 11 cycles used a sample-barcoded 5' primer and a J-beta primer mix. TCRdb redid the calling of the 5' RACE reads with MiXCR, one entry per CDR3 protein. There are about a million distinct CDR3 sequences in the sample; roughly two fifths occur only once, and about an eighth lies in the top ten. General study points: Higher diversity and more naive CD4+ cells were features of long-lived donors, compared to aged donors.

This sequence was found in a man between 18 and 29 years old in good health. The sequencing sample was made of blood. The chain recombines TRBV6-2 or TRBV6-3 with TRBJ2-5; perhaps TRBD1 as D (6 bases). The J call may not be correct, given that the DNA end is closer to TRBJ2-7. CDR3 in amino acids: CASNRDGEQYF. For the CDR3, the DNA is TGTGCCAGTAACAGGGACGGCGAGCAGTACTTC.